This record covers a single T cell receptor beta chain. The data belong to a study of shared clonotypes between healthy human individuals. Data came from immunoSEQ multiplex PCR; TCRdb stores just in-frame clones and leaves some out. The profile shows a few million clones, roughly 93% of them singletons. Germline values: CDR1 MGHRA, CDR2 YSYEKL. V lost 4 bases to trimming and J lost 4 bases; unmatched junction nucleotides: 8. This CDR3 has 16 residues. What was sequenced was naive CD4+ T cells from PBMCs. Regarding subset: CD45RA+ positively selected. V and J are TRBV4-1 and TRBJ1-3, with 9 bases lining up with TRBD1. This sequence originates from a man aged 18-30 years in good health. Some clones in this sample may be carry-over from other donors' samples. The CDR3 DNA is TGCGCCAGCAGCCTGCGGACAGGGGCGGACGGAAACACCATATATTTT. It is translated as CASSLRTGADGNTIYF.